Presented here are 13 T cell receptor beta chains from one specimen sequenced in a study of T cells after posttransplantation cyclophosphamide. Method: immunoSEQ multiplex PCR; TCRdb's copy keeps in-frame clones and lacks some. This table has about 32,000 clones, more than 85% appearing once. Cells defined as naive were viable CD3+CD4+ or CD3+CD8+ and CCR7+CD45RA+CD45RO-CD95-CD27+CD28+. Material: naive CD4+ T cells sorted from blood. These TCRs come from a man aged 30-40 years in good health and a related stem cell transplant donor.

The chain carries TRBV15 and TRBJ1-1; D remains unclear. V gave up 1 base and J gave up 1 base, with 7 bases separating them. Germline V gene lookup returns CDR1 LNHNV and CDR2 YYDKDF (reference sequence). There are 14 residues in the CDR3. The CDR3 spells CATSRGAGNTEAFF. CDR3 in DNA: TGTGCCACCAGCAGAGGGGCAGGGAACACTGAAGCTTTCTTT.

V is TRBV7-6 and J is TRBJ2-5; TRBD2 matches at 12 bases. This CDR3 has 15 amino acids. Unmatched junction bases numbered 2, after V lost 3 bases and J lost 3 bases. Germline CDR1 SGHVS, CDR2 FNYEAQ. The CDR3 coding sequence is TGTGCCAGCAGCTTGTCTAGCGGGGGGGAAGAGACCCAGTACTTC. This codes for CASSLSSGGEETQYF.

The CDR3 DNA reads as TGTGCCAGCAGTGCCCAGACAGGGGGATTCACTGAAGCTTTCTTT. Residues: CASSAQTGGFTEAFF. The chain links TRBV2 to TRBJ1-1; 9 bases are a match to TRBD1. Germline assignment: CDR1 SNHLY and CDR2 FYNNEI. The CDR3 length is 15 residues. The junction had 7 bases not matched to a gene; V was cut back by 4 bases and J by 4 bases.

This clone was detected once. This rearrangement joins TRBV6-1 to TRBJ2-5; tentative D call: TRBD1 (6 bases). The DNA matches TRBJ2-7 better at its end, which makes the J call doubtful. Germline CDR1 MNHNS, CDR2 SASEGT. The length of the CDR3 is 15 residues. CDR3 bases: TGTGCCAGCAGCGCCAAAAGGGACACCTACTACGAGCAGTACTTC. This encodes CASSAKRDTYYEQYF.

The chain employs TRBV7-3 and TRBJ2-1, with TRBD2 matching 15 bases. The junction had 3 bases not matched to a gene; V was cut back by 5 bases and J by 7 bases. The CDR3 has 15 amino acids. Per the germline V gene, CDR1 is SGHTA and CDR2 is FQGTGA. This chain's CDR3 is CASSAGTSGGNEQFF. The CDR3, as DNA: TGTGCCAGCAGCGCCGGGACTAGCGGGGGGAATGAGCAGTTCTTC.

The chain links TRBV7-2 to TRBJ1-2, with TRBD1 as a possible D gene (5 bases). Deletions cut 6 bases from V and 0 bases from J, with 14 bases between. The CDR3 contains 15 residues. Germline V gene sequence: CDR1 SGHTA, CDR2 FQGNSA. CDR3 in DNA: TGTGCCAGCAGGTCCGCGGGGGGAGCTAACTATGGCTACACCTTC. Residues: CASRSAGGANYGYTF.

This chain links TRBV5-1 with TRBJ2-7, with 9 bases that match TRBD1. After removal of 4 bases from V and 5 bases from J, the junction contained 10 bases not matched to a gene. This CDR3 contains 15 residues. Germline values: CDR1 SGHRS, CDR2 YFSETQ. CDR3 coding DNA: TGCGCCAGCAGCCGGGTGGGACAGGGCAGCCACGAGCAGTACTTC. Protein product: CASSRVGQGSHEQYF.

V usage is TRBV29-1 and J usage is TRBJ1-1, with 7 bases matching TRBD1. J gave up 5 bases and V 2 bases, and 5 bases lay outside the gene matches. The length of the CDR3 is 13 residues. Germline CDR1 and CDR2: SQVTM and ANQGSEA. The DNA for the CDR3 is TGCAGCGTTGAATTAGGCAGGGGGACTGAAGCTTTCTTT. Translation: CSVELGRGTEAFF.

The V gene is TRBV5-4, the J gene TRBJ2-5; 14 positions agree with TRBD2. The germline gives CDR1 SGHNT, CDR2 YYREEE (reference sequence). The CDR3 consists of 17 residues. V lost 0 bases to trimming and J lost 5 bases; unmatched junction nucleotides: 6. Here the CDR3 reads CASSLGVTSGGAETQYF. In DNA form, the CDR3 reads TGTGCCAGCAGCTTGGGGGTGACTAGCGGGGGGGCCGAGACCCAGTACTTC.

The V gene is TRBV15, the J gene TRBJ1-2; possible D gene TRBD1, 5 bases. The ends were cut back, 0 bases at V and 5 bases at J, with 7 bases in the middle. The CDR3 has 13 amino acids. Germline CDR1 reads LNHNV; CDR2 reads YYDKDF (reference sequence). The CDR3 bases are TGTGCCACCAGCAGAGATAAGGGGTATGGCTACACCTTC. This gives the protein CATSRDKGYGYTF. Together with reference TRBV15 and TRBJ1-2, the CDR3 gives the full variable domain: DAMVIQNPRYQVTQFGKPVTLSCSQTLNHNVMYWYQQKSSQAPKLLFHYYDKDFNNEADTPDNFQSRRPNTSFCFLDIRSPGLGDTAMYLCATSRDKGYGYTFGSGTRLTVV.

Details on this clone: The sample carries other DNA sequences with the same CDR3. The chain is built from TRBV9 and TRBJ1-6; D is perhaps TRBD1 (5 bases). Germline loops: CDR1 SGDLS, CDR2 YYNGEE. V lost 0 bases and J 7 bases, leaving 11 bases between the germline ends. The CDR3 is 15 residues long. CDR3 in DNA: TGTGCCAGCAGCGTAGAGGGGTTCGTAAATTCACCCCTCCACTTT. Residues: CASSVEGFVNSPLHF.

This clone appeared a few times. The CDR3: CASSLGTATSGNTIYF. For the CDR3, the DNA is TGCGCCAGCAGCTTGGGGACAGCCACCTCTGGAAACACCATATATTTT. The chain links TRBV5-1 to TRBJ1-3, with a tentative D call TRBD1 (6 bases). The V end lost 0 bases, the J end lost 0 bases, and 10 bases lay between the germline ends. The CDR3 sequence is 16 residues long. Germline values: CDR1 SGHRS, CDR2 YFSETQ.

J is TRBJ2-3 and V is TRBV7-9, with D hard to call. V was cut by 6 bases and J by 2 bases, with 9 bases left in between. In germline, CDR1 is SEHNR, CDR2 FQNEAQ (reference sequence). The CDR3 runs to 13 residues. This CDR3 is CASRLNPTDTQYF. Written as DNA, the CDR3 is TGTGCCAGCAGACTTAACCCCACAGATACGCAGTATTTT.